Below, one T cell receptor (beta chain) is given with its context. Its antigen is unidentified. This sample includes further DNA sequences coding for the same CDR3. The repertoire was sequenced with immunoSEQ multiplex PCR; TCRdb's copy has only in-frame clones and lacks some. The repertoire includes around 130,000 clones, over 85% of them detected once, and 3.1% sits in the top ten. The sample originates from a study of T cell responses to AZD1222 COVID-19 vaccine. Regarding the study as a whole: Close to half of spike-specific TCRs reportedly recognize unmutated variant regions. There were mostly white British donors and more females than males, and clonal diversity was possibly underestimated.

The CDR3 length is 14 residues. The V gene's germline CDR1 is MDHEN and CDR2 SYDVKM. J lost 1 base, V lost 6 bases, and 2 bases had no gene match. Sequences were derived from peripheral blood, sampled on day 0 of AZD1222 vaccination. The gene calls are TRBV28 and TRBJ1-1; the match to TRBD1 covers 10 bases. This clonotype was sampled from an adult in good health. CDR3 coding DNA: TGTGCCAGCAGAAGACAGGGGGCGAACACTGAAGCTTTCTTT. Protein: CASRRQGANTEAFF.